Listed below are T cell receptor beta chains from one sample, sequenced in a study of T cell responses to AZD1222 COVID-19 vaccine. Data came from immunoSEQ multiplex PCR; TCRdb stores just in-frame clones and leaves some out. Of approximately 77,000 clones in the sample, 92% are singletons; the top ten hold roughly 5%. Here the sequenced sample was peripheral blood, taken 28 days after the second AZD1222 dose. Source of these receptors: an adult who received the AZD1222 COVID-19 vaccine. Each CDR3 is given with its conserved first and last residue.

J,V,CDR3
TRBJ2-7,TRBV20-1,CSARRNYEQYF
TRBJ2-1,TRBV6-5,CASSRGRVYNEQFF
TRBJ2-2,TRBV4-1,CASSLLTGGANTGELFF
TRBJ2-1,TRBV10-3,CAISPLAGVDNEQFF
TRBJ2-7,TRBV5-1,CASSLGVGETTYF
TRBJ2-7,TRBV6-4,CASKGCAEQYF
TRBJ1-5,TRBV28,CASSFEQGADQPQHF
TRBJ2-7,TRBV4-1,CASSHWTGEDEQYF
TRBJ1-5,TRBV5-1,CASSLGSNQPQHF
TRBJ2-7,TRBV7-9,CASSLGAGGYEQYF
TRBJ2-1,TRBV7-2,CASSSTPLAGGYSYNEQFF
TRBJ1-4,TRBV27,CASSLLGAPDEKLFF
TRBJ2-4,TRBV7-2,CASSPSGAVAKNIQYF
TRBJ2-3,TRBV7-6,CASSRFTDTQYF
TRBJ1-2,TRBV18,CASSPRQGKDGYTF
TRBJ2-5,TRBV5-1,CASSLRPAGGIGETQYF
TRBJ2-7,TRBV21-1,CASSRLAAKTYEQYF
TRBJ1-6,TRBV14,CASSQVAGADSPLHF
TRBJ1-4,TRBV5-5,CASSLQAAEEKLFF
TRBJ1-2,TRBV7-3,CASSLTRQGNGYTF
TRBJ2-4,TRBV6-2/TRBV6-3,CASSYSAGGTSPKNIQYF
TRBJ2-5,TRBV6-1,CASSGFSGRAWETQYF
TRBJ2-1,TRBV4-1,CASSQEYRSYNEQFF
TRBJ1-2,TRBV6-5,CASTPGTSNYGYTF
TRBJ2-3,TRBV30,CAWSVRLGPDTQYF
TRBJ2-2,TRBV6-1,CASSDLGGSPDTGELFF
TRBJ1-1,TRBV9,CASSGVEGGTEAFF
TRBJ2-1,TRBV29-1,CSVEPGQKDNEQFF
TRBJ2-1,TRBV2,CASKRRDSYNEQFF
TRBJ2-1,TRBV14,CASSQVLGAEQFF
TRBJ2-2,TRBV5-4,CASSLVLAGGNPGELFF
TRBJ2-5,TRBV27,CASSLGQQETQYF
TRBJ2-7,TRBV28,CASSFPKPGLAGFSYEQYF
TRBJ1-1,TRBV5-1,CASSFLKNTEAFF
TRBJ1-1,TRBV29-1,CSASPPGSEAFF
TRBJ1-6,TRBV2,CASSVGFGGNSPLHF
TRBJ1-2,TRBV7-9,CASSLTATYGYTF
TRBJ2-1,TRBV30,CAWTQNNEQFF
TRBJ1-3,TRBV7-8,CASSLTMGSGNTIYF
TRBJ2-1,TRBV4-1,CASSQGPLAGGYNEQFF
TRBJ1-2,TRBV28,CASSSGSYGYTF
TRBJ2-3,TRBV24-1,CATSDGGLAGGFSTDTQYF
TRBJ1-1,TRBV30,CAWSSAQGGAFF
TRBJ1-2,TRBV10-1,CASSVSEVDYGYTF
TRBJ1-2,TRBV25-1,CASTFGQGSYGYTF
TRBJ1-6,TRBV7-2,CASSFSSGTNSPLHF
TRBJ1-2,TRBV6-1,CASSEALGGHCGYTF
TRBJ1-1,TRBV5-1,CASSLVAGGTEAFF
TRBJ1-3,TRBV6-1,CASSESGGQAYTIYF
TRBJ2-2,TRBV9,CASSDPLLAGGAGELFF